The 17 T cell receptor beta chains presented below share a single source sample, sequenced in a study of monozygotic twins with inflammatory bowel disease. Reprocessing the 5' RACE reads, TCRdb reports a single entry for every CDR3 protein and omits DNA. This table lists approximately 330,000 distinct CDR3 sequences. The sequenced material came from blood. These receptors were collected from a human donor with ulcerative colitis or Crohn's disease, or a healthy co-twin of an affected twin (not recorded which).

CDR3 sequence reads: CASSQARTVSNSPLHF. The chain is built from TRBV3-1 and TRBJ1-6; TCRdb's D call, TRBD1, is unchecked because there is no DNA. Looked up from germline, CDR1 is LGHDT and CDR2 is YNNKEL (reference sequence). The CDR3 length is 16 residues.

V gene TRBV9 combines with J gene TRBJ2-7; TCRdb proposes TRBD2, but this gene call is untestable without DNA. In germline, CDR1 is SGDLS, CDR2 YYNGEE. The CDR3 has 14 amino acids. The CDR3 here is CASSPRELRREQYF.

The chain is built from TRBV29-1 and TRBJ2-1. CDR1 is SQVTM, CDR2 ANQGSEA, per germline. The CDR3 loop spans 15 amino acids. CDR3 loop: CSVEVSSPSYNEQFF.

V usage is TRBV12-3 or TRBV12-4 and J usage is TRBJ2-1; the TCRdb D gene call, TRBD2, has no DNA to confirm it. The CDR3 loop spans 16 amino acids. CDR3 loop: CASSLELAQGGNEQFF.

CDR3 protein: CATSDPRGLADTQYF. The chain employs TRBV24-1 and TRBJ2-3; TCRdb's D call of TRBD2 is untestable without DNA. This CDR3 contains 15 residues. CDR1 KGHDR and CDR2 SFDVKD come from the germline V gene.

The chain recombines TRBV4-3 with TRBJ2-7. The germline CDR1 and CDR2 sequences are LGHNA and YSLEER. This CDR3 has 13 amino acids. The CDR3 here is CASSQAISYEQYF.

The chain recombines TRBV5-1 with TRBJ1-1; TCRdb picks TRBD1, but there is no DNA to check that call. The CDR3 spans 15 residues. Germline V gene lookup returns CDR1 SGHRS and CDR2 YFSETQ. The CDR3: CASSTGQEAVTEAFF.

The chain couples TRBV15 to TRBJ2-7; the TCRdb D gene call, TRBD2, has no DNA to confirm it. From germline, CDR1 is LNHNV and CDR2 YYDKDF (reference sequence). The length of the CDR3 is 13 residues. The CDR3 reads CATSAGEIYEQYF.

The chain uses TRBV27 and TRBJ2-3; TCRdb names TRBD2, which stays unverified in the absence of DNA. This CDR3 region has 16 residues. CDR1 and CDR2 from the germline V gene are MNHEY and SMNVEV (reference sequence). The CDR3 spells CASSTLVSGDTDTQYF.

The rearrangement joins TRBV4-1 to TRBJ1-4; with no DNA, the TCRdb D assignment of TRBD1 cannot be verified. Germline V CDR1 and CDR2: MGHRA, YSYEKL. The CDR3 loop spans 18 amino acids. The CDR3 protein is CASSQDPGTRRWTEKLFF.

This chain joins TRBV7-9 and TRBJ2-2; TCRdb's D call of TRBD1 is untestable without DNA. This CDR3 is built from 12 residues. CDR1 is SEHNR and CDR2 is FQNEAQ in the germline V gene (reference sequence). The CDR3 sequence: CASRSGAGELFF.

This rearrangement joins TRBV20-1 to TRBJ2-3; the TCRdb call, TRBD1, lacks DNA for checking. The germline V gene has CDR1 DFQATT and CDR2 SNEGSKA (reference sequence). This CDR3 spans 14 amino acids. CDR3 in amino acids: CSAQGQGGTDTQYF.

The rearrangement links TRBV5-4 to TRBJ2-7; TCRdb returns TRBD1, unconfirmable since there is no DNA. The CDR3 extends over 17 amino acids. Per the germline V gene, CDR1 is SGHNT and CDR2 is YYREEE (reference sequence). The CDR3 protein is CASSQAPGQGASYEQYF.

This sequence joins TRBV7-2 and TRBJ2-7; TCRdb returns TRBD1, unconfirmable since there is no DNA. Per the germline V gene, CDR1 is SGHTA and CDR2 is FQGNSA. The CDR3 has 15 amino acids. The CDR3 spells CASSLDKGPLYEQYF.

CDR3 residues: CASSGEGMSYNEQFF. The chain combines TRBV5-1 with TRBJ2-1; TCRdb names TRBD1, which stays unverified in the absence of DNA. Per the germline V gene, CDR1 is SGHRS and CDR2 is YFSETQ. The CDR3 runs 15 residues.

J is TRBJ2-7 and V is TRBV6-2 or TRBV6-3; checking the TCRdb D call of TRBD1 is not possible without DNA. CDR1 is MNHEY and CDR2 is SVGEGT in the germline V gene. The CDR3 sequence is 15 residues long. This CDR3 reads CASSSPTGVLYEQYF.

The CDR3 loop is CASSLGDGPTEAFF. The chain couples TRBV5-1 to TRBJ1-1. The CDR3 extends over 14 amino acids. Germline V CDR1 and CDR2: SGHRS, YFSETQ.